This TCR beta chain was documented in a study of CD8 T cells in Susac syndrome. Study findings and constraints: It was acknowledged in the study that the number of individuals who were included in its TCR sequencing and HLA analysis was relatively small.

cDNA came from around 0.54 to 1 ug RNA primed by random hexamers. With immunoSEQ multiplex PCR, TCR beta CDR3 was amplified across 54 Vbeta and 13 Jbeta. TCRdb processed the immunoSEQ multiplex PCR reads anew with MiXCR; each CDR3 protein has one entry. The sample lists 130,000 or so distinct CDR3 sequences; around 91% were seen once. Stable or active relapsing-remitting multiple sclerosis, untreated and meeting revised McDonald criteria, defined the controls. Bulk CD8+ and CD4+ cells came from magnetic negative isolation; CD8+ TEMRA by FACS. Germline assignment: CDR1 SGHVS and CDR2 FQNEAQ. Germline trimming cut 4 bases from V and 7 bases from J; bases unmatched to any gene: 6. This CDR3 is 15 amino acids long. Regarding this clonotype: What it binds is unknown.

This clonotype was obtained from a human donor with multiple sclerosis. The sequencing sample was made of CD8+ T cells from PBMCs. The chain employs TRBV7-8 and TRBJ2-1; 11 bases agree with TRBD2. This chain's CDR3 is CASSSLAGGTNEQFF. The CDR3 DNA is TGTGCCAGCAGCTCTCTAGCGGGAGGTACAAATGAGCAGTTCTTC.